The sequence of this T cell receptor beta chain was determined in a study of cytomegalovirus exposure and HLA in healthy donors. About the study: Earlier findings included roughly 120 million unique TCR beta sequences obtained from roughly 200 million T cells.

Both 60 Vbeta primers and 13 Jbeta primers went into the PCR. The protocol was immunoSEQ multiplex PCR, while the TCRdb copy is restricted to in-frame clones and leaves out a portion. This sample carries 100,000 to 150,000 clones, with over 1.5% going to the ten biggest clones. As concerns this clone: Its target is unknown.

The CDR3 is made up of 14 amino acids. V was pared by 4 bases and J by 6 bases, with 13 bases between. Germline-derived CDR1 and CDR2 are SGHNT and YYREEE (reference sequence). General study results and limits: It was reported that the classifier diagnosed cytomegalovirus status with high specificity and sensitivity in both the original and validation cohorts.

Sequencing was done on a sample of PBMCs. This chain links TRBV5-4 with TRBJ2-2; possible D gene TRBD2, 6 bases. The sequence came from a man younger than 35 in good health and CMV-seronegative. This CDR3 is CASSLPLAPGELFF. The CDR3 DNA reads as TGTGCCAGCAGCCTTCCACTAGCTCCCGGGGAGCTGTTTTTT.